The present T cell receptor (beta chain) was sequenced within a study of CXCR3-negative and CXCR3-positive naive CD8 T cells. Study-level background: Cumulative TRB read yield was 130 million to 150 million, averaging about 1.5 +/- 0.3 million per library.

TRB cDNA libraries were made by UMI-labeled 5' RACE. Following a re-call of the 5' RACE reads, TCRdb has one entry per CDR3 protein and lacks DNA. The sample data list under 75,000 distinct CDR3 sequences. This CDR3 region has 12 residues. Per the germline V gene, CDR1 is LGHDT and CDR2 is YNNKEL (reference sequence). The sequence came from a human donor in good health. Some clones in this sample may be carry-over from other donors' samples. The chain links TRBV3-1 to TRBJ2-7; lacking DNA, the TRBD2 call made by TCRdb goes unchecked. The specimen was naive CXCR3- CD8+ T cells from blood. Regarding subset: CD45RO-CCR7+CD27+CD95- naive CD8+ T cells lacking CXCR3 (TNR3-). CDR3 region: CASSQVGLEQYF.